The source of this T cell receptor beta chain is a study of T cell changes during pregnancy in multiple sclerosis (dated by TCRdb to between 2018 and 2020). At the level of the whole study: Changes in the T cell repertoire over the course of pregnancy were examined in this study in women with multiple sclerosis.

From V the trimming removes 7 bases and from J it removes 2 bases, while the gene matches leave 6 bases of the junction unaccounted for. The CDR3 measures 14 amino acids from cysteine to phenylalanine. Solely the CDR3 DNA is kept, with 42 bases framed from the first base. From the germline V gene, CDR1 is SNHLY and CDR2 is FYNNEI. Library construction relied on the immunoSEQ multiplex PCR assay. TCRdb re-hosts the immuneACCESS table, in-frame sequences only. Its copies lack some clones; in the studies checked, an unresolved V gene accounts for under half of them, and the cause for the rest is not known. For this sample the table gives nearly 110,000 clones, of which 85% to 95% were detected only once. Around 1.5% of the sample is held by the ten biggest clonotypes. In the case of this clone: This clone's antigen is unknown. No much larger clone is present one base from it, and per-base qualities are unavailable.

The TCR sequence derives from a female donor with multiple sclerosis, enrolled in a pregnancy study. The chain uses TRBV2 and TRBJ2-7, with 9 junctional bases fitting TRBD2. Sequenced material: peripheral blood, taken after pregnancy. The nucleotide sequence is TGTGCCAGCAAGGGCGGGAGGGTTCCCTACGAGCAGTACTTC. Its protein product is CASKGGRVPYEQYF.